This T cell receptor beta chain appears in the sequencing data of a study of beta chain features in type 1 diabetes. About the research overall: Patient and healthy donor groups were alike in age, gender and cell yields. Investigators examined roughly 99,000,000 sorted cells across all samples.

Donors contributed one heparinised blood draw apiece, averaging about 110 mL. Researchers reported sorting CD4+ naive, central memory, regulatory and stem cell-like memory cells via CD45RO/CCR7/CD25/CD127/CD95/CD27. Every isolated RNA sample was fully reverse transcribed, so sequencing captured expressed TCRB transcripts. TCRdb's table, derived via immunoSEQ multiplex PCR, lists solely in-frame clones and lacks some. The sample shows some 230,000 clones, 7.5% to 10% of them seen only once. This CDR3 spans 15 amino acids. The trim removed 4 bases at V and 4 bases at J, leaving 7 bases unmatched. From germline, CDR1 is PRHDT and CDR2 FYEKMQ (reference sequence).

The V gene is TRBV13, the J gene TRBJ1-2; 9 bases agree with TRBD1. This sequence originates from a woman between 18 and 29 years old in good health. What was sequenced was naive CD4+ T cells from blood. This chain's CDR3 is CASSSSGQGGYGYTF. The CDR3 DNA sequence: TGTGCCAGCAGCTCCTCGGGACAGGGTGGCTATGGCTACACCTTC.